The 21 T cell receptor beta chains below were found in one sample sequenced in a study of CD8+CD57+ T cells in acquired aplastic anemia. Profiling that covered TCR beta VDJ and CDR3 relied on genomic DNA as its template. TCRdb re-derived calls from the reads in MiXCR, one entry per CDR3 protein. The sample lists some 140,000 distinct CDR3 sequences, roughly 49% occurring once. The sequenced patients had an expansion of CD8+CD57+ cells seen by flow cytometry. Sequenced sample: sorted CD4+, CD8+, or CD8+CD57+ T cells (not recorded which) from PBMCs. Every receptor here comes from a human donor with aplastic anemia.

The chain has TRBV15 and TRBJ2-7, with D possibly TRBD2 on 5 matching bases. Trimming stripped 3 bases from V and 3 bases from J, with 12 bases between. Germline V lookup: CDR1 LNHNV, CDR2 YYDKDF (reference sequence). The CDR3 consists of 14 residues. The CDR3 sequence is CATSRNREFYEQYF. For the CDR3, the DNA is TGTGCCACCAGCAGGAATAGGGAGTTCTACGAGCAGTACTTC.

The V call is TRBV29-1, the J call TRBJ2-5, with 12 bases fitting TRBD2. V was pared by 4 bases and J by 5 bases, with 11 bases of the junction left unmatched. This CDR3 contains 16 residues. Germline CDR1 reads SQVTM; CDR2 reads ANQGSEA. The CDR3: CSVADGLAGHGETQYF. As DNA, the CDR3 is TGCAGCGTTGCGGATGGACTAGCGGGACATGGGGAGACCCAGTACTTC.

V gene TRBV15 combines with J gene TRBJ1-2; D possibly corresponds to TRBD1 (5 bases). The CDR3 extends over 16 amino acids. V lost 0 bases, J lost 7 bases, and 18 bases lay in between. CDR1 LNHNV and CDR2 YYDKDF come from the germline V gene (reference sequence). The CDR3 is CATSRDMGLVQGGYTF. The CDR3 region has the DNA TGTGCCACCAGCAGAGATATGGGGCTGGTTCAAGGTGGCTACACCTTC.

This clonotype was detected many times. The CDR3 DNA sequence: TGTGCCAGCAGTAGTGGACAGGCGGATCTTAGCAATCAGCCCCAGCATTTT. Translation gives CASSSGQADLSNQPQHF. V and J are TRBV6-1 and TRBJ1-5; TRBD1 aligns across 7 bases. Losses at the gene ends were 5 bases for V and 0 bases for J; bases not matched to a gene: 10. The CDR3 totals 17 residues. Germline CDR1 is MNHNS and CDR2 is SASEGT.

The chain employs TRBV11-2 and TRBJ1-2; 9 positions match TRBD1. CDR1 is SGHAT and CDR2 is FQNNGV in the germline V gene. V was clipped by 5 bases and J by 8 bases; unmatched bases: 12. This CDR3 comprises 15 residues. The CDR3 DNA reads TGTGCCAGCAGCCTTCACAGGGGGCGGAAGAAGGGCTACACCTTC. It yields the protein CASSLHRGRKKGYTF.

This clonotype occurred many times. V gene TRBV6-1 combines with J gene TRBJ2-7; TRBD1 matches 9 bases. CDR1 and CDR2 (germline): MNHNS, SASEGT. V lost 11 bases to trimming and J lost 5 bases; unmatched junction nucleotides: 7. CDR3 size: 12 residues. DNA for the CDR3: TGTGCCGGGGGGGACAGGGAAAACGAGCAGTACTTC. Its protein is CAGGDRENEQYF.

In regard to this clonotype: The junction differs from germline at one of its ends, possibly a read error. The V call is TRBV3-1, the J call TRBJ2-1, with D possibly being TRBD1 or TRBD2 (5 bases each). The length of the CDR3 is 15 residues. CDR1 is LGHDT, CDR2 YNNKEL, per germline (reference sequence). The CDR3 is CTSSQDLWGPNEQFF. The CDR3 nucleotides are TGTACCAGCAGCCAAGATCTATGGGGACCCAATGAGCAGTTCTTC.

J is TRBJ1-6 and V is TRBV7-2; no reliable D call. Per germline, CDR1 SGHTA and CDR2 FQGNSA. V lost 4 bases, J lost 13 bases, and 14 bases lay in between. CDR3 length equals 13 residues. In DNA form, the CDR3 reads TGTGCCAGCAGCTCCGTGATCCCGGGTCCCCTCCACTTT. As protein: CASSSVIPGPLHF.

The chain couples TRBV10-3 to TRBJ1-3, with 8 bases aligning to TRBD1. In germline, CDR1 is ENHRY, CDR2 SYGVKD. The V gene end was trimmed by 3 bases and the J gene end by 3 bases; junction bases not matched to a gene: 7. The length of the CDR3 is 16 residues. The CDR3 spells CAISDQDRGGGNTIYF. CDR3 nucleotide sequence: TGTGCCATCAGTGACCAAGACAGGGGAGGTGGAAACACCATATATTTT.

This clonotype was recorded only once. A much larger clone lies one base from this, so it may be a read error. The chain carries TRBV4-1 and TRBJ2-1; 9 positions match TRBD2. Germline V lookup: CDR1 MGHRA, CDR2 YSYEKL. CDR3 length equals 15 residues. The CDR3 reads CASSPRAGGPDEQLF. The CDR3 DNA sequence: TGCGCCAGCAGCCCCAGGGCGGGGGGGCCGGATGAGCAGCTCTTC.

This clonotype is a singleton in its sample. The V gene is TRBV2, the J gene TRBJ1-6; D gene ambiguous. The CDR3 contains 11 residues. V lost 4 bases and J 10 bases, leaving 5 bases between the germline ends. Germline assignment: CDR1 SNHLY and CDR2 FYNNEI. The CDR3 loop reads CASSGQSPLHF. DNA of the CDR3: TGTGCCAGCAGTGGTCAATCACCCCTCCACTTT.

This clonotype was seen ten or more times. This rearrangement joins TRBV6-5 to TRBJ2-2; D gene uncertain. This CDR3 has 17 residues. The V end lost 0 bases, the J end lost 0 bases, and 11 bases lay between the germline ends. CDR1 and CDR2 (germline): MNHEY, SVGAGI. Written as DNA, the CDR3 is TGTGCCAGCAGTTACTCTCCGGCGCGTACGAACACCGGGGAGCTGTTTTTT. Translated, it gives CASSYSPARTNTGELFF.

The CDR3 nucleotides read TGTGCCAGTAGTGCGGGACGGTCGGGACTAGGGTATAGCGGGAGGGCCTACGAGCAGTACTTC. This translates into CASSAGRSGLGYSGRAYEQYF. V usage is TRBV19 and J usage is TRBJ2-7, with 11 bases matching TRBD2. The junction had 23 bases not matched to a gene; V was cut back by 5 bases and J by 2 bases. Germline-derived CDR1 and CDR2 are LNHDA and SQIVND (reference sequence). The CDR3 has 21 residues.

This clonotype turned up a few times. The gene calls are TRBV2 and TRBJ1-6; no firm D call. CDR3 size: 13 residues. Germline-derived CDR1 and CDR2 are SNHLY and FYNNEI. V was cut by 5 bases and J by 6 bases, with 8 bases left in between. CDR3 DNA: TGTGCCAGCAGTTCCACTCTTAATTCACCCCTCCACTTT. It specifies CASSSTLNSPLHF.

The rearrangement joins TRBV20-1 to TRBJ2-5; perhaps TRBD2 as D (7 bases). This CDR3 is built from 15 residues. V was shortened by 0 bases and J by 5 bases, with 16 bases between the two germline ends. In germline, CDR1 is DFQATT, CDR2 SNEGSKA (reference sequence). CDR3 nucleotide sequence: TGCAGTGCTAGAGACTCACGGGGGGCTGGCGAGACCCAGTACTTC. Protein product: CSARDSRGAGETQYF.

This clonotype appeared a few times. The chain combines TRBV24-1 with TRBJ1-2, with D unresolved. The V and J ends lost 5 bases and 6 bases respectively, with 12 bases between them. The CDR3 contains 13 residues. Germline CDR1 KGHDR, CDR2 SFDVKD. The CDR3 DNA is TGTGCCACCAGTGGCCTAGTAGTGGATGGCTACACCTTC. Its translation is CATSGLVVDGYTF.

V gene TRBV20-1 combines with J gene TRBJ1-1; TRBD1 matches at 10 bases. The CDR3 is 14 residues long. V shed 2 bases, J shed 5 bases, and the junction held 5 bases outside the gene matches. Per germline, CDR1 DFQATT and CDR2 SNEGSKA (reference sequence). CDR3 sequence (DNA): TGCAGTGCTAGAAGGGGACAGGGGATGACTGAAGCTTTCTTT. Translation: CSARRGQGMTEAFF.

The rearrangement joins TRBV24-1 to TRBJ2-1; 14 bases align to TRBD2. The ends lost 6 bases at V and 8 bases at J; junction bases unmatched: 5. The CDR3 sequence is 15 residues long. Per germline, CDR1 KGHDR and CDR2 SFDVKD. The CDR3 sequence: CATSPGTSGSHEQFF. The CDR3 coding sequence is TGTGCCACCAGTCCCGGGACTAGCGGGAGCCATGAGCAGTTCTTC.

V and J are TRBV25-1 and TRBJ1-4, with 12 bases aligning to TRBD1. This CDR3 has 15 amino acids. Germline lookup yields CDR1 MGHDK and CDR2 SYGVNS. V gave up 6 bases and J gave up 7 bases; unmatched junction bases: 6. CDR3: CASRGQGARVEKLFF. For the CDR3, the DNA is TGTGCCAGCAGGGGACAGGGGGCGCGGGTTGAAAAACTGTTTTTT.

This clonotype was detected only a few times. The chain joins TRBV7-9 to TRBJ1-2; no definite D call. The CDR3 contains 12 residues. Germline assignment: CDR1 SEHNR and CDR2 FQNEAQ (reference sequence). Trimming removed 1 base at V and 8 bases at J, with 8 bases between. The CDR3 spells CASSLGRSGYTF. The CDR3 region has the DNA TGTGCCAGCAGCTTAGGACGTTCGGGCTACACCTTC.

The chain carries TRBV10-2 and TRBJ1-6; D ambiguous. CDR3 length: 14 amino acids. V gave up 0 bases and J gave up 7 bases, with 7 bases separating them. Germline loops: CDR1 WSHSY, CDR2 SAAADI. In DNA, the CDR3 is TGCGCCAGCAGTGAGTCACCACCAAATTCACCCCTCCACTTT. Translating gives CASSESPPNSPLHF.